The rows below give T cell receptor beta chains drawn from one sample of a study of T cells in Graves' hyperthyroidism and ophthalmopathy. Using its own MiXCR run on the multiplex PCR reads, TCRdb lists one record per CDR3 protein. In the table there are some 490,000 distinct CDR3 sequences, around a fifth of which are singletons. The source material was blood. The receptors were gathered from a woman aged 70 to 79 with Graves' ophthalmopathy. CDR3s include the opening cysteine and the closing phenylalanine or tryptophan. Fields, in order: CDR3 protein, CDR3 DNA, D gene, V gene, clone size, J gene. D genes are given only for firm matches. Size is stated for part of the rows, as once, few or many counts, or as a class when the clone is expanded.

CASVEQSNQPQHF TGTGCTAGTGTCGAACAGAGCAATCAGCCCCAGCATTTT NA TRBV12-5 many TRBJ1-5
CASSSFPPIEQYF TGTGCCAGCAGCTCGTTCCCCCCAATCGAGCAGTACTTC NA TRBV5-4 NA TRBJ2-7
CATSDSQVPNQPQHF TGTGCCACCAGTGATTCCCAGGTACCAAATCAGCCCCAGCATTTT NA TRBV24-1 NA TRBJ1-5
CASSMDSLISAQHF TGTGCCAGTAGTATGGACAGCCTCATATCAGCCCAGCATTTT NA TRBV19 NA TRBJ1-5
CASSVVPSGRGDEQFF TGTGCCAGCAGCGTAGTTCCTAGCGGGAGGGGGGATGAGCAGTTCTTC TRBD2 TRBV9 few TRBJ2-1
CASRLGLATDTQYF TGTGCCAGCAGGTTGGGACTAGCCACAGATACGCAGTATTTT TRBD2 TRBV5-4 few TRBJ2-3
CASSSGILGEKLFF TGTGCCAGCAGTTCCGGAATCCTAGGGGAAAAACTGTTTTTT NA TRBV12-3/TRBV12-4 many TRBJ1-4
CASSPAELAKNIQYF TGTGCCAGCAGTCCAGCGGAATTAGCCAAAAACATTCAGTACTTC NA TRBV6-1 few TRBJ2-4
CASSLSPGPHQPQHF TGTGCCAGCAGTTTATCGCCAGGGCCCCATCAGCCCCAGCATTTT NA TRBV28 NA TRBJ1-5
CASRGTGGRNEQFF TGCGCCAGCAGAGGGACAGGGGGCCGCAATGAGCAGTTCTTC TRBD1 TRBV5-1 few TRBJ2-1
CSASAGAGETQYF TGCAGTGCTAGTGCGGGGGCGGGGGAGACCCAGTACTTC NA TRBV20-1 many TRBJ2-5
CSVEGHLSLFYGYTF TGCAGCGTTGAAGGTCATCTCTCCCTCTTCTATGGCTACACCTTC NA TRBV29-1 NA TRBJ1-2
CASSPRLVSNEQFF TGTGCCAGCAGCCCAAGACTAGTTTCAAATGAGCAGTTCTTC NA TRBV12-3/TRBV12-4 NA TRBJ2-1